The subject of this entry is one TCR beta chain. No antigen is known for it. The sample comes from a study of cytomegalovirus exposure and HLA in healthy donors. Study background: The 120 or so validation repertoires were reported in a later analysis to have been generated on the same platform as the approximately 600 first-cohort repertoires.

The repertoire was sequenced with immunoSEQ multiplex PCR; TCRdb's copy has only in-frame clones and lacks some. The sample holds some 150,000 clones; about 87% are singletons and the top ten take 3.5% to 5%. Study-level findings and limits: That first-cohort TCR clusters tended to co-occur in the roughly 110 validation repertoires was found in a later analysis. Under in vitro conditions, three CMV-associated chains were confirmed as specific for CMV antigens.

CDR3 size: 15 residues. Germline V gene sequence: CDR1 MDHEN, CDR2 SYDVKM. The J segment lost 10 bases and the V segment lost 5 bases, leaving 14 bases of the junction unmatched. The sequence was collected from a man in his late teens or twenties in good health and CMV-seropositive. V gene TRBV28 combines with J gene TRBJ2-1; 7 positions match TRBD2. Sequenced: PBMCs. The CDR3 region is CASSPRTLATAEQFF. DNA for the CDR3: TGTGCCAGCAGTCCACGAACACTAGCGACTGCGGAGCAGTTCTTC.